These 9 T cell receptor beta chains were all obtained from the same sample, sequenced in a study of T cell responses to AZD1222 COVID-19 vaccine. TCRdb keeps only in-frame clones here, not all; method: immunoSEQ multiplex PCR. The sample records some 130,000 clones, 65% to 90% being singletons. The sequences come from peripheral blood, collected on day 0 of AZD1222 vaccination. The receptor source for this set is an adult in good health.

A word on this clone: The junction departs from germline at one end; a sequencing error may be responsible. V gene TRBV7-7 combines with J gene TRBJ2-2, with TRBD1 as a possible D gene (5 bases). This CDR3 comprises 15 residues. CDR1 and CDR2 from the germline V gene are SSHAT and FNYEAQ (reference sequence). DNA of the CDR3: TGTGCTAGCAGCCGAAAGACAGATGGCACCGGGGAGCTGTTTTTT. This gives the protein CASSRKTDGTGELFF.

The chain uses TRBV28 and TRBJ2-7; D is perhaps TRBD2 (6 bases). Germline loops: CDR1 MDHEN, CDR2 SYDVKM. The CDR3 consists of 14 residues. V shed 2 bases and J shed 5 bases, with 13 bases lying between them. Here the CDR3 reads CASSLISRENEQYF. Here the CDR3 DNA reads TGTGCCAGCAGTTTAATTTCCCGGGAGAACGAGCAGTACTTC.

This sequence joins TRBV29-1 and TRBJ1-2; 8 bases are a match to TRBD1. The CDR3 is 12 amino acids. V shed 6 bases, J shed 7 bases, and the junction held 7 bases outside the gene matches. CDR1 SQVTM and CDR2 ANQGSEA come from the germline V gene. For the CDR3, the DNA is TGCAGCGTCATGGACAGGGTCCGTGGCTACACCTTC. Residues: CSVMDRVRGYTF.

The chain carries TRBV28 and TRBJ1-1; 7 nucleotides line up with TRBD1. V was clipped by 4 bases and J by 0 bases; unmatched bases: 2. From germline, CDR1 is MDHEN and CDR2 SYDVKM. This CDR3 has 14 amino acids. CDR3 loop: CASSYGTVNTEAFF. CDR3 in DNA: TGTGCCAGCAGTTACGGGACAGTGAACACTGAAGCTTTCTTT.

The V gene is TRBV19, the J gene TRBJ2-7; weak D call: TRBD2 (7 bases). The CDR3 runs to 16 residues. V lost 5 bases, J lost 8 bases, and 25 bases lay in between. CDR1 and CDR2 from the germline V gene are LNHDA and SQIVND (reference sequence). CDR3 DNA: TGTGCCAGTAGTGAGGGGGGGGACCGACGCTTCGAGAAGCAGTACTTC. Translated: CASSEGGDRRFEKQYF.

This chain uses TRBV7-2 with TRBJ2-3; D possibly corresponds to TRBD2 (6 bases). Looked up from germline, CDR1 is SGHTA and CDR2 is FQGNSA. Trimming left V 2 bases short and J 4 bases short, with 13 bases between. This CDR3 comprises 15 residues. This chain's CDR3 is CASSLLGGVPDTQYF. CDR3 DNA sequence: TGTGCCAGCAGCTTATTGGGCGGGGTCCCAGATACGCAGTATTTT.

This chain joins TRBV5-6 and TRBJ2-5; the match to TRBD1 covers 8 bases. The ends lost 4 bases at V and 0 bases at J; junction bases unmatched: 8. This CDR3 has 16 amino acids. Germline V CDR1 and CDR2: SGHDT, YYEEEE. In DNA, the CDR3 is TGTGCCAGCAGCACTTACAGGGGGAGGTACCAAGAGACCCAGTACTTC. This sequence encodes CASSTYRGRYQETQYF.

The CDR3 loop reads CASSLRADKETQYF. CDR3 DNA sequence: TGCGCCAGCAGCTTGAGGGCAGACAAAGAGACCCAGTACTTC. This rearrangement joins TRBV5-1 to TRBJ2-5; D is ambiguous. The CDR3 consists of 14 residues. The ends were cut back, 1 base at V and 3 bases at J, with 10 bases in the middle. Germline V CDR1 and CDR2: SGHRS, YFSETQ.

This rearrangement joins TRBV4-3 to TRBJ2-1; D is ambiguous. CDR1 and CDR2 (germline): LGHNA, YSLEER. Trimming took off 0 bases at V and 0 bases at J, with 24 bases between the two ends. The CDR3 has 21 residues. The CDR3 protein is CASSQEGFRNRPLGSYNEQFF. CDR3 DNA sequence: TGCGCCAGCAGCCAAGAAGGTTTCAGGAACCGACCCCTCGGCTCCTACAATGAGCAGTTCTTC.